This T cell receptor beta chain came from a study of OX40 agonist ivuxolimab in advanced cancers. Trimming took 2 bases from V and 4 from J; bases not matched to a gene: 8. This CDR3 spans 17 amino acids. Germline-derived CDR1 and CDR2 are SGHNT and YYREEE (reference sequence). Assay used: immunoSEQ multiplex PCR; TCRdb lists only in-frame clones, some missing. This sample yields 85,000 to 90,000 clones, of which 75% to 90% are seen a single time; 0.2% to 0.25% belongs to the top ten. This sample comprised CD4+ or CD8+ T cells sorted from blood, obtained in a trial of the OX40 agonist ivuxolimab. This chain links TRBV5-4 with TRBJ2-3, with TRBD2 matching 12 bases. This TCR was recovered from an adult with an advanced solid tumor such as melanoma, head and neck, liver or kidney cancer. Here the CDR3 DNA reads TGTGCCAGCAGCTTTCCCCTAGCGGGGGGGCCAGCAGATACGCAGTATTTT. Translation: CASSFPLAGGPADTQYF.